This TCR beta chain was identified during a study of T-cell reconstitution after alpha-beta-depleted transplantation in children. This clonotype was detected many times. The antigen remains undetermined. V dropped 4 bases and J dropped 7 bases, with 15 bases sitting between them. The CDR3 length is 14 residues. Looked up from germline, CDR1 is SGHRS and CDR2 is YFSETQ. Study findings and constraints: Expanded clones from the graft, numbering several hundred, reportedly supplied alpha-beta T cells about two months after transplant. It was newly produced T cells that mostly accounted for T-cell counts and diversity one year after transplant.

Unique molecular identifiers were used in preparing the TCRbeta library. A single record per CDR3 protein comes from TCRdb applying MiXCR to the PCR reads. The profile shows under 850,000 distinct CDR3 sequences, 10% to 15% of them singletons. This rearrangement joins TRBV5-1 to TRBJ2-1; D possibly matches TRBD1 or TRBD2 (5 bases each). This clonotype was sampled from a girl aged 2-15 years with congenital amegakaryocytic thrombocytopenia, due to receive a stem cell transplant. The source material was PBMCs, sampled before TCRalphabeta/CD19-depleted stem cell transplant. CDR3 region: CASSLIAGTNEQFF. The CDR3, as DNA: TGCGCCAGCAGCCTGATAGCAGGGACGAATGAGCAGTTCTTC.